This is a list of T cell receptor beta chains from one sample in a study of naive and memory T cell subsets. TCRdb independently ran MiXCR on the UMI-ligation and nested PCR reads; one entry per CDR3 protein. Of 25,000 to 30,000 distinct CDR3 sequences listed, 5.2% were seen once; the top ten hold 7.4%. Material for sequencing was blood. Receptors originate from an adult in good health. CDR3s include the opening cysteine and the closing phenylalanine or tryptophan. A D gene is named only where the DNA matches it firmly. The size entry is marked missing in some rows and otherwise reads once, few, many or a size class.

d_call j_call clone_size v_call cdr3_aa cdr3_nt
NA TRBJ1-2 many TRBV7-9 CASSLAGQDTNYGYTF TGTGCCAGCAGCTTAGCCGGGCAGGATACTAACTATGGCTACACCTTC
NA TRBJ2-3 few TRBV3-1 CASSQVTDTQYF TGTGCCAGCAGCCAAGTGACAGATACGCAGTATTTT
NA TRBJ2-7 few TRBV7-2 CASSLGAGPGPYEQYF TGTGCCAGCAGCTTAGGGGCAGGGCCGGGACCCTACGAGCAGTACTTC
TRBD1 TRBJ2-7 medium-sized TRBV7-6 CASSLGGQGSYEQYF TGTGCCAGCAGCTTAGGGGGACAGGGATCCTACGAGCAGTACTTC
TRBD1 TRBJ1-1 NA TRBV6-6 CASSQPRTGLNTEAFF TGTGCCAGCAGTCAGCCGAGGACAGGGTTGAACACTGAAGCTTTCTTT
NA TRBJ2-1 NA TRBV7-9 CASSGVYNEQFF TGTGCCAGCAGCGGGGTCTACAATGAGCAGTTCTTC
NA TRBJ2-5 many TRBV7-9 CASSPRPGLNLKETQYF TGTGCCAGCAGCCCCCGACCTGGGCTTAATTTGAAAGAGACCCAGTACTTC
TRBD2 TRBJ2-7 many TRBV6-2/TRBV6-3 CASSYWSAERENF TGTGCCAGCAGTTACTGGAGTGCGGAGCGGGAGAACTTC
TRBD1 TRBJ1-1 many TRBV12-3/TRBV12-4 CASSRDRNTEAFF TGTGCCAGCAGTCGGGACAGGAACACTGAAGCTTTCTTT
NA TRBJ2-1 few TRBV12-3/TRBV12-4 CASSLESTYNEQFF TGTGCCAGCAGTTTGGAGAGCACCTACAATGAGCAGTTCTTC
NA TRBJ1-1 many TRBV6-5 CASSSHVGGGNTEAFF TGTGCCAGCAGTTCCCACGTAGGGGGAGGGAACACTGAAGCTTTCTTT
NA TRBJ2-7 NA TRBV12-3/TRBV12-4 CASSPGKVEQYF TGTGCCAGCAGTCCGGGTAAGGTCGAGCAGTACTTC
TRBD1 TRBJ1-3 many TRBV4-2 CASSHNRGQVGNTIYF TGTGCCAGCAGCCACAACAGGGGGCAGGTTGGAAACACCATATATTTT
NA TRBJ2-7 many TRBV11-1 CASSLGDGDSYEQYF TGTGCCAGCAGCTTAGGGGACGGGGATTCCTACGAGCAGTACTTC
TRBD1 TRBJ1-2 many TRBV20-1 CSARTPIGTGGGYGYTF TGCAGTGCTCGAACACCCATTGGGACAGGGGGCGGCTATGGCTACACCTTC
NA TRBJ2-5 many TRBV10-3 CAISESGRNEETQYF TGTGCCATCAGTGAGTCCGGTAGGAACGAAGAGACCCAGTACTTC
NA TRBJ2-3 many TRBV24-1 CATSDQTPF TGTGCCACCAGTGATCAGACCCCGTTT
NA TRBJ1-1 many TRBV20-1 CSATTVNTEAFF TGCAGTGCTACGACAGTGAACACTGAAGCTTTCTTT
NA TRBJ2-5 many TRBV7-9 CASSGFLQETQYF TGTGCCAGCAGCGGCTTCCTCCAAGAGACCCAGTACTTC
NA TRBJ2-3 many TRBV6-4 CASSAGPRTDTQYF TGTGCCAGCAGTGCTGGACCCCGGACAGATACGCAGTATTTT
NA TRBJ2-3 many TRBV20-1 CSATQLPRTVITDTQYF TGCAGTGCTACTCAACTCCCCCGGACAGTGATCACAGATACGCAGTATTTT
NA TRBJ2-3 medium-sized TRBV12-3/TRBV12-4 CASSPNPPSTDTQYF TGTGCCAGCAGTCCCAATCCTCCTAGCACAGATACGCAGTATTTT
NA TRBJ2-6 NA TRBV4-3 CASSQVAGGNSGANVLTF TGCGCCAGCAGCCAAGTAGCAGGGGGGAACTCTGGGGCCAACGTCCTGACTTTC
NA TRBJ2-7 many TRBV7-9 CASSLGAGSNIPYYEQYF TGTGCCAGCAGCTTAGGGGCCGGGAGCAATATCCCTTACTACGAGCAGTACTTC
NA TRBJ2-1 many TRBV18 CASSLSKGYNEQFF TGTGCCAGCTCCCTCTCCAAAGGCTACAATGAGCAGTTCTTC
NA TRBJ2-1 NA TRBV19 CASSIAGLRSSYNEQFF TGTGCCAGTAGTATAGCGGGCCTAAGGAGCTCCTACAATGAGCAGTTCTTC
TRBD1 TRBJ2-2 many TRBV7-7 CASSIGTGATGELFF TGTGCTAGCAGCATTGGGACAGGGGCCACCGGGGAGCTGTTTTTT
NA TRBJ1-5 many TRBV30 CAPGVSVYSNQPQHF TGTGCCCCCGGAGTATCTGTTTATAGCAATCAGCCCCAGCATTTT
NA TRBJ2-3 many TRBV4-1 CASSLHFGEDTQYF NA
NA TRBJ1-1 many TRBV30 CASQGFYTEAFF TGTGCCTCCCAGGGGTTTTACACTGAAGCTTTCTTT
NA TRBJ2-7 many TRBV7-2 CASSGPSVQNYEQYF TGTGCCAGCAGCGGGCCCTCTGTACAGAACTACGAGCAGTACTTC
NA TRBJ2-1 many TRBV29-1 CSVPGSISATEQFF TGCAGCGTCCCGGGGTCCATCAGCGCCACCGAGCAGTTCTTC
NA TRBJ2-3 many TRBV10-3 CAIGQFSTDTQYF TGTGCCATCGGTCAGTTTAGCACAGATACGCAGTATTTT
NA TRBJ1-1 few TRBV7-9 CASSSPTGNTEAFF TGTGCCAGCAGCTCTCCGACCGGGAACACTGAAGCTTTCTTT
TRBD2 TRBJ2-1 medium-sized TRBV10-2 CASSEGGLAGGPTTRNEQFF TGCGCCAGCAGTGAGGGAGGACTAGCGGGAGGTCCCACTACCAGGAATGAGCAGTTCTTC
NA TRBJ2-7 few TRBV5-5 CASSLEQNSYEQYF TGTGCCAGCAGCTTGGAACAGAACTCCTACGAGCAGTACTTC
NA TRBJ2-2 many TRBV29-1 CSVAGFTGELFF TGCAGCGTTGCAGGGTTCACCGGGGAGCTGTTTTTT
TRBD2 TRBJ2-1 many TRBV11-2 CASSFRLADNEQFF TGTGCCAGCAGCTTCCGACTAGCGGACAATGAGCAGTTCTTC
NA TRBJ2-1 many TRBV4-2 CASSHERVYNEQFF TGTGCCAGCAGCCATGAGCGGGTTTACAATGAGCAGTTCTTC
NA TRBJ2-1 many TRBV7-2 CASSHTLDEQFF TGTGCCAGCAGCCACACCTTGGATGAGCAGTTCTTC
NA TRBJ2-4 many TRBV6-2/TRBV6-3 CASTPTGRKNIQYF TGTGCCAGCACTCCAACGGGACGGAAAAACATTCAGTACTTC
TRBD2 TRBJ2-5 NA TRBV5-1 CASSLDWLAGWTQYF TGCGCCAGCAGCTTGGATTGGCTAGCGGGTTGGACCCAGTACTTC
NA TRBJ1-1 few TRBV5-4 CASSLAGGAGMNTEAFF TGTGCCAGCAGCTTGGCCGGGGGAGCAGGGATGAACACTGAAGCTTTCTTT
TRBD2 TRBJ2-1 NA TRBV24-1 CATSDDSGSCDNEQFF TGTGCCACCAGTGACGATAGCGGGAGTTGCGACAATGAGCAGTTCTTC
NA TRBJ2-7 few TRBV5-6 CASSLIFRGPRPSYEQYF TGTGCCAGCAGCCTGATTTTCAGGGGACCACGACCCTCCTACGAGCAGTACTTC
TRBD2 TRBJ2-1 few TRBV6-1 CASSEFLTSRSNEQFF TGTGCCAGCAGTGAATTTCTGACTAGCCGGTCCAATGAGCAGTTCTTC
NA TRBJ2-7 many TRBV29-1 CSVRDYEQYF TGCAGCGTTAGGGACTACGAGCAGTACTTC
NA TRBJ1-2 many TRBV29-1 CSVTGTAITNYGYTF TGCAGCGTTACTGGGACCGCGATAACTAACTATGGCTACACCTTC
NA TRBJ2-7 many TRBV27 CASSLVDGPYEQYF TGTGCCAGCAGTTTAGTCGACGGGCCCTACGAGCAGTACTTC
NA TRBJ2-2 few TRBV27 CASGFRNTGELFF TGTGCCAGCGGGTTTAGAAACACCGGGGAGCTGTTTTTT